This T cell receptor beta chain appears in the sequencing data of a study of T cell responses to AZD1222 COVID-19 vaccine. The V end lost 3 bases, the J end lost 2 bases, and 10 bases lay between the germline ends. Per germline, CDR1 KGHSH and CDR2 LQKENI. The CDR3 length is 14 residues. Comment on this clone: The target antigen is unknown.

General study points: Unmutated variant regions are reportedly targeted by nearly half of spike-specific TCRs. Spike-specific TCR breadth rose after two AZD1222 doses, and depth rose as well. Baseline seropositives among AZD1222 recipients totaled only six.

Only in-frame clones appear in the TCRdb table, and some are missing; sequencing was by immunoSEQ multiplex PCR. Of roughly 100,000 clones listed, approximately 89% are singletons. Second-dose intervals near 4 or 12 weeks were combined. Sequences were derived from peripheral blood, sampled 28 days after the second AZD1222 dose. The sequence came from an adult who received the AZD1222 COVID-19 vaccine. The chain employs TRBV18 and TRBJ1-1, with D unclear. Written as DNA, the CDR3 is TGTGCCAGCTCACCGGCATCTTCCAACACTGAAGCTTTCTTT. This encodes CASSPASSNTEAFF.